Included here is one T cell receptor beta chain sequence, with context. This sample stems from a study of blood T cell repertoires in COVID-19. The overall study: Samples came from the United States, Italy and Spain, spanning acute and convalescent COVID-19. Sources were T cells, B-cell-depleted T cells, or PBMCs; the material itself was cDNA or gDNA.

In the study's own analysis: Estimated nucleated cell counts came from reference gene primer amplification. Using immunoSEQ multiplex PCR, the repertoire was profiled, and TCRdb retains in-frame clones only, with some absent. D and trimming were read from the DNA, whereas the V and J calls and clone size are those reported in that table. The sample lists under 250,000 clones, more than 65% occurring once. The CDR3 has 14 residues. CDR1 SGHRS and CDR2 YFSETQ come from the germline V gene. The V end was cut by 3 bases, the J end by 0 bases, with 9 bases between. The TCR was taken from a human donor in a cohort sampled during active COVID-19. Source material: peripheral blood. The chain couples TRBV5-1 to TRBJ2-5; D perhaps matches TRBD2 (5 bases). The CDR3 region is CASSSPGYQETQYF. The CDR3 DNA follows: TGCGCCAGCAGCTCCCCGGGGTACCAAGAGACCCAGTACTTC.